The T cell receptor (beta chain) described here comes from a study of T cells after yellow fever vaccination (dated by TCRdb to about 2019). A note on the overall study: Libraries from fractions with low cell numbers were prepared with the SMART-Seq v4 Ultra Low Input RNA kit. Bulk TCR alpha and beta repertoires were sequenced longitudinally to track T-cell clones before and after primary and booster YFV17D yellow fever vaccination. Two healthy male donors, one aged 18 to 30 and one aged 30 to 40 years, were included in the cohort. Bulk PBMC replicates and cell subsets were isolated from blood drawn at multiple timepoints before and after both primary and secondary immunization.

This clonotype was recorded many times. No antigen is known for it. The sample holds no much larger clone one base away, and base qualities are not on file. Sequences MNHEY (CDR1) and SVGAGI (CDR2) are obtained from the germline V gene. Counted from cysteine to phenylalanine, this CDR3 has 16 amino acids. The sequence is cut down to CDR3 DNA, 48 bases in frame from base 1. At the junction V is shortened by 7 bases and J by 4 bases; bases outside the gene matches: 14. The intended sense of this specimen's treatment or condition label: live attenuated yellow fever vaccine strain. A standard Ficoll-Paque protocol was used to isolate PBMCs from peripheral blood. Dynabeads CD4 and CD8 positive selection kits were used to isolate the CD4 and CD8 T-cell fractions. RNA was extracted with TriZol from bulk PBMCs, CD4 and CD8 fractions, and dextramer-positive and dextramer-negative fractions. TCR cDNA was synthesized by 5'RACE template switching, which introduced a universal primer site and unique molecular identifiers. Priming for cDNA synthesis came from both the TCR alpha and TCR beta constant segments. Two PCR steps were used to amplify libraries, with sample barcodes and sequencing adapters being added in the second step. Sequencing of libraries was performed on Illumina HiSeq 2500 (2x100 bp) or NovaSeq (2x150 bp). The paper's data handling went like this. MIGEC handled demultiplexing of reads and collapsing into UMI consensus sequences, while MiXCR performed V(D)J alignment. Using edgeR on replicate PBMC samples, clonotypes were called vaccine-responding if FDR was below 0.01 and the log2 fold change was above 5 up to day 15. Bulk clonotypes were assigned CD4 or CD8 identity according to which sequenced CD4 or CD8 repertoire held them at higher abundance. TCRdb reran the public reads through fastp at Q25 and MiXCR, keeping productive beta chains. A single entry per CDR3 protein holds the most common genes and DNA from its merged rows. The V and J calls and clone size come from TCRdb's table, not from the authors' own analysis. The sample table contains 110,000 or so distinct CDR3 sequences; only one count was recorded for about 7% of them. The ten most abundant clones make up roughly 3% of the sample.

Results and caveats for the whole study, not just this receptor: The secondary T-cell response was found to be weaker but faster than the primary response, with a peak reached on day 5 rather than on day 15. A small share of clonotypes was detected in both CD4 and CD8 compartments, with the overlap likely arising from convergent recombination. Computational filtering was required because FACS-sorted repertoires could contain abundant contaminating clonotypes from the bulk population. After the booster, most of the clones that had expanded following primary vaccination were detected again (around 95% of CD4 and 88% of CD8), which suggests that memory was broadly maintained. Because only a couple of donors were included in the study, the extent to which the findings can be generalized is limited.

This sequence was found in a man younger than 35 who received the YFV17D yellow fever vaccine. The specimen comprised CD4+ T cells sorted from PBMCs, sampled more than 35 days after the first yellow fever vaccination. This chain joins TRBV6-5 to TRBJ2-7; TRBD1 aligns with 9 central bases. The nucleotide sequence reads as follows: TGTGCCAGCAAGGAGACCGGGACAGGGCTTGCGTACGAGCAGTACTTC. It is translated as CASKETGTGLAYEQYF.